This TCR beta chain was observed in a study of sequential checkpoint blockade in melanoma. Study context: Patients were randomized 1:1 to nivolumab-then-ipilimumab or ipilimumab-then-nivolumab first-line. After both sequences, patients received maintenance nivolumab.

Trimming removed 2 bases from V and 5 bases from J; junction bases left unmatched: 6. Germline V gene data show CDR1 as MNHNS and CDR2 as SASEGT. The CDR3 runs 16 residues. As for treatment: randomized to nivolumab then ipilimumab (arm A) or the reverse (arm B). None of the patients previously received DNA-damaging chemotherapy. Live CD3+CD8+ CD19− CD56− cells were sorted from PBMCs. Measured with immunoSEQ multiplex PCR; TCRdb has only the in-frame clones, and not every one. The sample has 10,000 or so clones; approximately 73% are singletons. The sequences come from CD8+ T cells sorted from blood (inferred from file names), collected from a patient given nivolumab and ipilimumab in sequence. The rearrangement joins TRBV6-1 to TRBJ1-5; 10 positions agree with TRBD1. The receptor comes from a human donor with melanoma. CDR3 amino acids: CASSERGQGIYQPQHF. The CDR3 bases are TGTGCCAGCAGTGAAAGGGGACAGGGGATTTATCAGCCCCAGCATTTT.